The rows below give T cell receptor beta chains drawn from one sample of a study of prognosis after radiotherapy for stage I lung cancer. MiXCR was run by TCRdb on the multiplex PCR reads, yielding one entry per CDR3 protein. The sample lists roughly 15,000 distinct CDR3 sequences; under 55% were seen once. This specimen was PBMCs, taken before or after stereotactic body radiation therapy (not recorded which). These receptors were collected from a donor aged 50 or older with non-small cell lung cancer. CDR3s include the opening cysteine and the closing phenylalanine or tryptophan. Fields, in order: D gene, J gene, clone size, V gene, CDR3 DNA, CDR3 protein. The D gene is left open where the match is weak. Rows give clone size only sometimes, using once, few, many, or a class for an expanded clone.

D gene: NA; J gene: TRBJ1-1; clone size: NA; V gene: TRBV2; CDR3 DNA: TGTGCCAGCAGTGAAGGCGCCGTTGTGACAAGCATAAACACTGAAGCTTTCTTT; CDR3 protein: CASSEGAVVTSINTEAFF
D gene: NA; J gene: TRBJ1-2; clone size: NA; V gene: TRBV7-2; CDR3 DNA: TGTGCCAGCAGCTTGACATCCGGGACGGTTACGGTCTATGGCTACACCTTC; CDR3 protein: CASSLTSGTVTVYGYTF
D gene: NA; J gene: TRBJ1-1; clone size: NA; V gene: TRBV11-2; CDR3 DNA: TGTGCCAGCAGCTTGAGAAGGGGCACTGAAGCTTTCTTT; CDR3 protein: CASSLRRGTEAFF
D gene: NA; J gene: TRBJ1-6; clone size: medium-sized; V gene: TRBV20-1; CDR3 DNA: TGCAGTGCTACGTATACGAGCTCCTATAATTCACCCCTCCACTTT; CDR3 protein: CSATYTSSYNSPLHF
D gene: NA; J gene: TRBJ1-6; clone size: NA; V gene: TRBV19; CDR3 DNA: TGTGCCAGTAGTATTGGGGCCACCTATTCACCCCTCCACTTT; CDR3 protein: CASSIGATYSPLHF
D gene: TRBD2; J gene: TRBJ2-5; clone size: NA; V gene: TRBV11-2; CDR3 DNA: TGTGCCAGCAGCCAGGGACTAGCGGGGGGGTTCCAAGAGACCCAGTACTTC; CDR3 protein: CASSQGLAGGFQETQYF
D gene: TRBD1; J gene: TRBJ1-3; clone size: many; V gene: TRBV7-9; CDR3 DNA: TGTGCCAGCATGGGACAGGGACACACCATATATTTT; CDR3 protein: CASMGQGHTIYF
D gene: NA; J gene: TRBJ2-7; clone size: NA; V gene: TRBV2; CDR3 DNA: TGTGCCAGCAGCGAAAGCTTGGCATCCTACGAGCAGTACTTC; CDR3 protein: CASSESLASYEQYF
D gene: NA; J gene: TRBJ1-1; clone size: NA; V gene: TRBV6-1; CDR3 DNA: TGTGCCATCAGACTAGGGGTCGCGGACACTGAAGCTTTCTTT; CDR3 protein: CAIRLGVADTEAFF
D gene: NA; J gene: TRBJ2-1; clone size: NA; V gene: TRBV6-2/TRBV6-3; CDR3 DNA: TGTGACAGCAGTCACTCCAACCCCGCCCTAGATGCTCGTGAGCAGCTCTTC; CDR3 protein: CDSSHSNPALDAREQLF
D gene: TRBD1; J gene: TRBJ1-1; clone size: many; V gene: TRBV20-1; CDR3 DNA: TGCAGTGCTTGGGACAGGGAGACTGAAGCTTTCTTT; CDR3 protein: CSAWDRETEAFF
D gene: NA; J gene: TRBJ2-7; clone size: many; V gene: TRBV18; CDR3 DNA: TGTGCCAGCTCATCGACGGGGGCTGGGGAGCAGTACTTC; CDR3 protein: CASSSTGAGEQYF
D gene: NA; J gene: TRBJ2-3; clone size: NA; V gene: TRBV28; CDR3 DNA: TGTGCCAGCAGTTTATCTGTGGAGGGTCGCGCAGATACGCAGTATTTT; CDR3 protein: CASSLSVEGRADTQYF
D gene: NA; J gene: TRBJ1-4; clone size: many; V gene: TRBV5-1; CDR3 DNA: TGCGCCAGCAAGGCAGAGGGCACCTCAAATGAAAAACTGTTTTTT; CDR3 protein: CASKAEGTSNEKLFF
D gene: TRBD2; J gene: TRBJ2-3; clone size: many; V gene: TRBV20-1; CDR3 DNA: TGCAGTGCCATTAGCGGGGCAGAACAAGGCACAGATACGCAGTATTTT; CDR3 protein: CSAISGAEQGTDTQYF
D gene: NA; J gene: TRBJ2-2; clone size: NA; V gene: TRBV9; CDR3 DNA: TGTGCCAGCAGCGCCTCGTTCAGCGGGGAGCTGTTTTTT; CDR3 protein: CASSASFSGELFF